The following is a TCR beta chain sequence with its context. This clone was seen only once. No cognate antigen has been identified for it. No base-level quality is on record; no much larger clone is a single base apart. These data originate in a study of blood T cell repertoires in COVID-19 (dated by TCRdb to about 2020). A note on the overall study: Samples covering the acute and convalescent phases of COVID-19 were provided by collaborators in the United States, Italy and Spain. The prospective study material was composed of cDNA or gDNA derived from T cells, B-cell-depleted T cells, or PBMCs. Deeply sampled blood TCRbeta repertoires from subjects exposed to, actively infected with, or recovered from COVID-19 were included in the dataset. The repertoires were made available in a free public database intended to serve as a resource for research on the immune response to SARS-CoV-2. The samples were drawn from the first 160 participants of the ongoing ImmuneRACE study and from 950 to 1,500 subjects provided by 6 global collaborators. Sample metadata almost always included a de-identified subject ID, COVID-19 status, age in years and sex. Where available, HLA class I and class II types were taken from metadata supplied by the sample provider and were not determined by assay-based typing.

After removal of 3 bases from V and 9 bases from J, the junction retains 13 bases not matched to a gene. Inclusive of the bounding cysteine and phenylalanine, the CDR3 is 18 residues long. CDR3 DNA is the only sequence kept; it has 54 bases, read in frame from the first base. Based on the germline V gene, the CDR1 and CDR2 sequences are KGHDR and SFDVKD. Enrolling through a virtual design, the prospective study's participants ranged in age from roughly 18 to 95 years and lived across 20 to 30 United States geographic areas. Cohort assignment in the prospective study relied on participant-reported clinical history from a screening survey and a study questionnaire. Each participant in the prospective study had whole blood, serum and a nasopharyngeal or oropharyngeal swab collected by mobile phlebotomists. Additional blood draws and questionnaires over a roughly two-month period could optionally be provided by prospective study participants. Before DNA extraction, prospective study blood samples were shipped either frozen or at room temperature.

TCRbeta CDR3 regions were amplified from genomic DNA using the immunoSEQ Assay, a bias-controlled multiplex PCR. The study's processing was this. Within the assay, amplification of reference gene primers was used to estimate how many nucleated cells each sample contained. Sequence reads were collapsed and filtered to measure the absolute abundance of every unique TCRbeta CDR3 rearrangement. Productive Simpson clonality was computed per sample as the square root of Simpson's diversity index over productive rearrangements. As stored in TCRdb, this immuneACCESS dataset retains in-frame rearrangements with V and J assigned. A fraction of the clones does not appear; measured against another copy, unresolved V genes explain less than half of the discrepancy, and the remainder lacks a known reason. V, J and clone size are taken as reported in that table, and D and trimming were inferred from the DNA itself. The sample profile shows 200,000 to 250,000 clones; over 75% of them were found once. The biggest ten clones account for about 4.5% of the sample.

Study-level results and caveats: The quantity of clinical and demographic metadata differed by source and by participant and was supplied without curation.

The receptor chain draws on TRBV24-1 and TRBJ2-3; 14 middle bases align to TRBD2. The clonotype was recovered from a man aged 25 to 45 with acute COVID-19. The sample taken for sequencing was PBMCs or T cells enriched from blood (not recorded which). The bases are TGTGCCACCAGTGATACGGGACTAGCGGGGGCCCACGCAGCGACGCAGTATTTT. It specifies CATSDTGLAGAHAATQYF.